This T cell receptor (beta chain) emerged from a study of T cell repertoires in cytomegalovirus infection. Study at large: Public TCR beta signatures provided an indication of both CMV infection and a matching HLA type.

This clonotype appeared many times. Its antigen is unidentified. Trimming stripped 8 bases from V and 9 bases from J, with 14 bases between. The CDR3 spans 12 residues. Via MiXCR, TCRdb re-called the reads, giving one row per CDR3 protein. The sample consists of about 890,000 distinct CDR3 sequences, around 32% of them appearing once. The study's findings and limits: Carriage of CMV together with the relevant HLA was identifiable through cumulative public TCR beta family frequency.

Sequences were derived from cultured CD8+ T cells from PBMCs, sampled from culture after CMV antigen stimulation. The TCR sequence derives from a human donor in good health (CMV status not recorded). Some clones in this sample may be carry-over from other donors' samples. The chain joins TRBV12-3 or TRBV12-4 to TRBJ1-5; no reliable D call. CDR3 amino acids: CASALTGGPQHF. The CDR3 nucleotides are TGTGCCAGCGCTCTTACCGGAGGGCCCCAGCATTTT.